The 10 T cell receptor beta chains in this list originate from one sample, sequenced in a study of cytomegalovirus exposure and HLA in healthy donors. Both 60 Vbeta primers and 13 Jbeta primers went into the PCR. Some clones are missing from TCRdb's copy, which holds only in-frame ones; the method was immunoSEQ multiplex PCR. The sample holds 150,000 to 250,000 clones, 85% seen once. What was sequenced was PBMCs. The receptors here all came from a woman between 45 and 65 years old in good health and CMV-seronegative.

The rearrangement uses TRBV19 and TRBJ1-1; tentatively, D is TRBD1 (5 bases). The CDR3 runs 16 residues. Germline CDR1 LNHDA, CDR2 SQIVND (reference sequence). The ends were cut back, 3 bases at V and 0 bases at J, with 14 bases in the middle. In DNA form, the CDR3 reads TGTGCCAGTAGTATCGCACAGGAATCCATGAACACTGAAGCTTTCTTT. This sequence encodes CASSIAQESMNTEAFF.

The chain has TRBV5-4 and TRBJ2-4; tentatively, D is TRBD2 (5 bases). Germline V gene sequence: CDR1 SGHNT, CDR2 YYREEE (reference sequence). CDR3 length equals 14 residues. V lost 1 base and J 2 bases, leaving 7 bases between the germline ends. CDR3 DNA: TGTGCCAGCAGCTTGTGGACTTCCAAAAACATTCAGTACTTC. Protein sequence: CASSLWTSKNIQYF.

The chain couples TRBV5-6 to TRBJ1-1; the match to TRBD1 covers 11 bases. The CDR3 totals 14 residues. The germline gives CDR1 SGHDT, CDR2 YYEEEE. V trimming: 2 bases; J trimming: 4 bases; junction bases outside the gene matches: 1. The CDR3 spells CASSFGTGGTEAFF. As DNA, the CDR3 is TGTGCCAGCAGCTTTGGGACAGGGGGCACTGAAGCTTTCTTT.

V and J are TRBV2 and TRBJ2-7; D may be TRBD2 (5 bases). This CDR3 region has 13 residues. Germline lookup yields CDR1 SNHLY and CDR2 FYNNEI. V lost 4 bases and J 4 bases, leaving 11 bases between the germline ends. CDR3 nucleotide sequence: TGTGCCAGCAGTGCTAACGGGATTTACGAGCAGTACTTC. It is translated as CASSANGIYEQYF.

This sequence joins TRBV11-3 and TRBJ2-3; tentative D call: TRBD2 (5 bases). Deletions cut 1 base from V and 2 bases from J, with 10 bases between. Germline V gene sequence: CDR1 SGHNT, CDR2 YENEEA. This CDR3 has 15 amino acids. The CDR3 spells CASSLGGRATDTQYF. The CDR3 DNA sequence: TGTGCCAGCAGCTTAGGAGGGCGGGCCACAGATACGCAGTATTTT.

In DNA form, the CDR3 reads TGTGCCAGCAGTTTACGCCCGGGATATAGCAATCAGCCCCAGCATTTT. As protein: CASSLRPGYSNQPQHF. J is TRBJ1-5 and V is TRBV28; no firm D call. The CDR3 contains 16 residues. V was trimmed by 2 bases and J by 0 bases, leaving 11 bases between them. The germline CDR1 and CDR2 sequences are MDHEN and SYDVKM.

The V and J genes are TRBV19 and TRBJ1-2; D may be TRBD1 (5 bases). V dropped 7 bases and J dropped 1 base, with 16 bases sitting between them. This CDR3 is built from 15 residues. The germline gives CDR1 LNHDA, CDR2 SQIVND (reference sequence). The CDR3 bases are TGTGCCAGTACCCGAATGGACACGGGTAACTATGGCTACACCTTC. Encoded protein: CASTRMDTGNYGYTF. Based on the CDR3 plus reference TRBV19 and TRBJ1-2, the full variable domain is DGGITQSPKYLFRKEGQNVTLSCEQNLNHDAMYWYRQDPGQGLRLIYYSQIVNDFQKGDIAEGYSVSREKKESFPLTVTSAQKNPTAFYLCASTRMDTGNYGYTFGSGTRLTVV.

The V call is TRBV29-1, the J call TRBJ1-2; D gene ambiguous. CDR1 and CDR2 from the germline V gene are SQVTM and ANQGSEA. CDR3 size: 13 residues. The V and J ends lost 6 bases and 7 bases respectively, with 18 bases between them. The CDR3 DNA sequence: TGCAGCGTCTTATTGAGGGCGTCCTCTGGCTACACCTTC. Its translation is CSVLLRASSGYTF.

The CDR3 spells CASSLGQGYGYTF. In nucleotides, the CDR3 is TGTGCCAGCAGTTTGGGACAGGGCTATGGCTACACCTTC. The chain combines TRBV28 with TRBJ1-2, with 9 bases matching TRBD1. The CDR3 covers 13 residues. Germline V gene data show CDR1 as MDHEN and CDR2 as SYDVKM. V trimming: 3 bases; J trimming: 4 bases; junction bases outside the gene matches: 0.

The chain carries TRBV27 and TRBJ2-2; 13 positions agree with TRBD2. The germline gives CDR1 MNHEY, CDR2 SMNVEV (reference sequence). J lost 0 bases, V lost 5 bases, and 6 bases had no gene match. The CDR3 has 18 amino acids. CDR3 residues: CASSRGLAGAANTGELFF. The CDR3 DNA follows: TGTGCCAGCAGTCGAGGACTAGCGGGAGCCGCGAACACCGGGGAGCTGTTTTTT.